These T cell receptor beta chains were read from a single sample in a study of T cells in localized non-small cell lung cancer. The method was immunoSEQ multiplex PCR; TCRdb's version includes in-frame clones alone and lacks a portion of them. There are around 1,500 clones in the sample; over 25% occur only once, and 13% to 15% lies in the top ten. The sequences come from normal lung tissue next to the tumor, collected before any cancer treatment. Receptors were obtained from a man aged 40 to 69 with stage III squamous cell lung carcinoma. CDR3s include the opening cysteine and the closing phenylalanine or tryptophan. A D gene is named only where the DNA matches it firmly. Clone size is shown for a subset of rows, as once, few, many or a class of expanded clone.

size	D	V	J	CDR3	DNA
-	TRBD1	TRBV11-3	TRBJ1-1	CASSPPGQLNTEAFF	TGTGCCAGCAGCCCACCGGGACAGTTGAACACTGAAGCTTTCTTT
-	TRBD1	TRBV19	TRBJ2-5	CASPGQKYQETQYF	TGTGCCAGTCCGGGACAGAAGTACCAAGAGACCCAGTACTTC
medium-sized	-	TRBV9	TRBJ2-2	CASSPGTTNTGELFF	TGTGCCAGCAGCCCCGGGACCACGAACACCGGGGAGCTGTTTTTT
large	TRBD1	TRBV6-8	TRBJ2-2	CASSDRDTGELFF	TGTGCCAGCAGTGACAGGGACACCGGGGAGCTGTTTTTT
-	-	TRBV25-1	TRBJ2-7	CASSEQRYKNTYEQYF	TGTGCCAGCAGTGAGCAAAGGTACAAAAACACCTACGAGCAGTACTTC
-	TRBD1	TRBV15	TRBJ1-5	CATSVGQDDQPQHF	TGTGCCACCAGCGTGGGACAGGATGATCAGCCCCAGCATTTT
few	TRBD1	TRBV29-1	TRBJ2-6	CSVDLGTGAGANVLTF	TGCAGCGTTGATCTCGGGACAGGGGCTGGGGCCAACGTCCTGACTTTC
medium-sized	-	TRBV11-3	TRBJ1-1	CASSSSRGQNTEAFF	TGTGCCAGCAGCTCCAGCAGGGGACAGAACACTGAAGCTTTCTTT
few	-	TRBV6-8	TRBJ1-6	CASSYRDGGSPLHF	TGTGCCAGCAGTTATCGGGACGGGGGTTCACCCCTCCACTTT
few	-	TRBV6-8	TRBJ2-1	CASKDATNPNEQFF	TGTGCCAGCAAGGATGCAACCAATCCCAATGAGCAGTTCTTC
medium-sized	TRBD1	TRBV2	TRBJ1-1	CASSFDRAAEAFF	TGTGCCAGCAGCTTTGACAGGGCGGCTGAAGCTTTCTTT
few	-	TRBV6-8	TRBJ2-5	CASSYGGGRYQETQYF	TGTGCCAGCAGTTACGGGGGGGGCCGGTACCAAGAGACCCAGTACTTC
-	-	TRBV19	TRBJ1-5	CASRQPNRVNQPQHF	TGTGCCAGTAGACAGCCGAACAGGGTTAATCAGCCCCAGCATTTT
-	-	TRBV9	TRBJ2-5	CASSDSWGRETQYF	TGTGCCAGCAGTGACTCCTGGGGAAGGGAGACCCAGTACTTC
few	-	TRBV11-3	TRBJ1-2	CASSLGGQGYGYTF	TGTGCCAGCAGCTTAGGAGGGCAGGGCTATGGCTACACCTTC